These 8 T cell receptor beta chains came from one sample sequenced in a study of T cell changes during pregnancy in multiple sclerosis. Measured with immunoSEQ multiplex PCR; TCRdb has only the in-frame clones, and not every one. The sample records over 100,000 clones, about 90% being singletons. The material was peripheral blood, obtained in the third trimester of pregnancy. Receptors were obtained from a female donor with multiple sclerosis, enrolled in a pregnancy study.

The chain combines TRBV13 with TRBJ2-3; D is undetermined. The CDR3 is 15 amino acids. With 0 bases removed from V and 0 bases from J, the gap between germline ends came to 7 bases. From germline, CDR1 is PRHDT and CDR2 FYEKMQ (reference sequence). The DNA of the CDR3 is TGTGCCAGCAGCTTAGGGGCAGGCAGCACAGATACGCAGTATTTT. Residues: CASSLGAGSTDTQYF.

V and J are TRBV5-1 and TRBJ1-4; 7 positions agree with TRBD1. Germline loops: CDR1 SGHRS, CDR2 YFSETQ. J lost 4 bases, V lost 4 bases, and 7 bases had no gene match. This CDR3 comprises 15 residues. CDR3 sequence reads: CASSPTGALNEKLFF. CDR3 coding DNA: TGCGCCAGCAGCCCCACAGGGGCCCTTAATGAAAAACTGTTTTTT.

The J gene is TRBJ2-2, the V gene TRBV29-1; 10 positions match TRBD1. Germline V lookup: CDR1 SQVTM, CDR2 ANQGSEA. After removal of 6 bases from V and 1 base from J, the junction contained 2 bases not matched to a gene. This CDR3 region has 14 residues. The CDR3 region is CSVDRGKNTGELFF. CDR3 sequence (DNA): TGCAGCGTGGACAGGGGGAAGAACACCGGGGAGCTGTTTTTT.

The chain has TRBV5-4 and TRBJ2-3, with 7 bases that match TRBD2. The CDR3 runs 15 residues. Germline V gene data show CDR1 as SGHNT and CDR2 as YYREEE (reference sequence). Trimming removed 0 bases from V and 5 bases from J; junction bases left unmatched: 6. CDR3 sequence reads: CASSLVGRGRDTQYF. The CDR3 DNA reads as TGTGCCAGCAGCTTGGTCGGGCGGGGGAGAGATACGCAGTATTTT.

CDR3 sequence (DNA): TGTGCCAGCAGTACTATGAATACCTATGGCTACACCTTC. Protein product: CASSTMNTYGYTF. The chain employs TRBV2 and TRBJ1-2; no clear D gene. V was pared by 5 bases and J by 4 bases, with 11 bases between. CDR3 length: 13 residues. CDR1 and CDR2 (germline): SNHLY, FYNNEI. The full variable domain, its missing parts supplied by reference TRBV2 and TRBJ1-2, is EPEVTQTPSHQVTQMGQEVILRCVPISNHLYFYWYRQILGQKVEFLVSFYNNEISEKSEIFDDQFSVERPDGSNFTLKIRSTKLEDSAMYFCASSTMNTYGYTFGSGTRLTVV.

This sequence joins TRBV29-1 and TRBJ2-3; weak D call: TRBD2 (6 bases). This CDR3 comprises 17 residues. V gave up 3 bases and J gave up 1 base, with 20 bases separating them. Germline assignment: CDR1 SQVTM and CDR2 ANQGSEA. The CDR3 DNA is TGCAGCGTTGATACGACACTGGGGGGAAGGGGCACAGATACGCAGTATTTT. It translates to CSVDTTLGGRGTDTQYF.

This rearrangement joins TRBV28 to TRBJ1-2; tentative D call: TRBD1 (5 bases). Trimming cost V 4 bases and J 8 bases, with 17 bases left between them. CDR3 length: 14 amino acids. Germline-derived CDR1 and CDR2 are MDHEN and SYDVKM. The chain's CDR3 is CASSSQGEVKGYTF. CDR3 in DNA: TGTGCCAGCAGTTCGCAGGGTGAAGTGAAGGGCTACACCTTC.

The gene calls are TRBV19 and TRBJ2-7; TRBD1 matches 9 bases. CDR1 and CDR2 (germline): LNHDA, SQIVND (reference sequence). V trimming: 2 bases; J trimming: 7 bases; junction bases outside the gene matches: 9. The CDR3 is 15 amino acids. The CDR3 is CASSIPGGDRVEQYF. In nucleotides, the CDR3 is TGTGCCAGTAGTATACCCGGCGGGGACAGGGTAGAGCAGTACTTC.